The TCR beta chain described here comes from a study of cytotoxic CD8 clonotypes in ibrutinib-treated CLL. Study information: Response was recorded as partial in approximately 25 patients and complete in 2; at median roughly 70 months, approximately 14 remained remitted and about 12 had progressed.

Sequencing was designed to attain a depth spanning 1 in 200,000 to 1 in 1 million T cells. Sequenced by immunoSEQ multiplex PCR; TCRdb stores in-frame clones only, minus some. The sample consists of 200,000 to 250,000 clones, 60% to 80% of them appearing once. CDR1 and CDR2 from the germline V gene are LNHNV and YYDKDF (reference sequence). The CDR3 loop spans 15 amino acids. V lost 3 bases, J lost 6 bases, and 6 bases stayed unmatched. The gene calls are TRBV15 and TRBJ2-4; 9 positions match TRBD1. The material was PBMCs, obtained after 12 months of ibrutinib treatment. This receptor was identified in a human donor with chronic lymphocytic leukemia. The CDR3 DNA follows: TGTGCCACCAGCAGGCCACAGGGGGCGGGAAACATTCAGTACTTC. Protein: CATSRPQGAGNIQYF. Based on the CDR3 plus reference TRBV15 and TRBJ2-4, the full variable domain is DAMVIQNPRYQVTQFGKPVTLSCSQTLNHNVMYWYQQKSSQAPKLLFHYYDKDFNNEADTPDNFQSRRPNTSFCFLDIRSPGLGDTAMYLCATSRPQGAGNIQYFGAGTRLSVL.